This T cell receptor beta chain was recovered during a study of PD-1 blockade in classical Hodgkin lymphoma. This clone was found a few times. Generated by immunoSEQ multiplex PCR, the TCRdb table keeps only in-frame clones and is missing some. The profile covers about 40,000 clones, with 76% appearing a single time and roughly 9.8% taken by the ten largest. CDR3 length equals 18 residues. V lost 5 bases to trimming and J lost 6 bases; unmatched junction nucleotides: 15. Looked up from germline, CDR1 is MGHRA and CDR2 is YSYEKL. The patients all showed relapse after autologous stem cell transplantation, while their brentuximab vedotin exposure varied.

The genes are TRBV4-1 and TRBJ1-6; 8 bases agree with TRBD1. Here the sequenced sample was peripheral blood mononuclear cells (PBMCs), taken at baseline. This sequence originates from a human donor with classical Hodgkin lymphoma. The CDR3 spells CASSSRVLTGDANSPLHF. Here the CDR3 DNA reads TGCGCCAGCAGCTCAAGGGTGTTGACAGGGGACGCTAATTCACCCCTCCACTTT.